This T cell receptor beta chain was identified during a study of cytomegalovirus exposure and HLA in healthy donors. With 60 Vbeta and 13 Jbeta primers, the PCR was carried out. The assay was immunoSEQ multiplex PCR, and TCRdb's table has in-frame clones only and misses some. The sample holds 150,000 to 200,000 clones, 79% seen once. This CDR3 contains 18 residues. With 1 base clipped from V and 1 base from J, the junction kept 9 bases outside the gene matches. Germline CDR1 is LGHNT and CDR2 is FRNRAP. The specimen was PBMCs. The sequence was collected from a woman in her fifties or sixties in good health and CMV-seronegative. V is TRBV12-5 and J is TRBJ2-3; the match to TRBD1 covers 9 bases. Here the CDR3 reads CASGLGYRGPSGTDTQYF. For the CDR3, the DNA is TGTGCTAGTGGTTTGGGTTACAGGGGGCCTTCGGGCACAGATACGCAGTATTTT.